This TCR beta chain was captured by sequencing in a study of shared clonotypes between healthy human individuals. This CDR3 has 13 amino acids. Germline V gene lookup returns CDR1 SGHTA and CDR2 FQGTGA. The V end lost 1 base, the J end lost 8 bases, and 9 bases lay between the germline ends. Broader study findings: Rarefaction demonstrated incomplete sorted-subset sequencing despite large depth. Naive CD4 clonotypes overlapped across a handful of donors at 4.5% to 5.5%.

Free of recent acute infections or vaccinations, the donors were healthy HIV-negative adults. Deep-level running was used for the assay. Sequenced by immunoSEQ multiplex PCR; TCRdb stores in-frame clones only, minus some. The table has 2.3 million or so clones, 80% to 95% seen once. This clone has a single count. Its target is unknown. Sequencing input: naive CD4+ T cells from PBMCs. Subset indicated: CD45RA+ positively selected. The receptor was isolated from a man younger than 35 in good health. Some clones in this sample may be carry-over from other donors' samples. This chain connects TRBV7-3 to TRBJ2-1; D possibly corresponds to TRBD1 (5 bases). DNA of the CDR3: TGTGCCAGCAGCTTAAGCCCCAGGGATGAGCAGTTCTTC. It codes for CASSLSPRDEQFF. The complete variable domain, with remaining parts taken from reference TRBV7-3 and TRBJ2-1, reads GAGVSQTPSNKVTEKGKYVELRCDPISGHTALYWYRQSLGQGPEFLIYFQGTGAADDSGLPNDRFFAVRPEGSVSTLKIQRTERGDSAVYLCASSLSPRDEQFFGPGTRLTVL.